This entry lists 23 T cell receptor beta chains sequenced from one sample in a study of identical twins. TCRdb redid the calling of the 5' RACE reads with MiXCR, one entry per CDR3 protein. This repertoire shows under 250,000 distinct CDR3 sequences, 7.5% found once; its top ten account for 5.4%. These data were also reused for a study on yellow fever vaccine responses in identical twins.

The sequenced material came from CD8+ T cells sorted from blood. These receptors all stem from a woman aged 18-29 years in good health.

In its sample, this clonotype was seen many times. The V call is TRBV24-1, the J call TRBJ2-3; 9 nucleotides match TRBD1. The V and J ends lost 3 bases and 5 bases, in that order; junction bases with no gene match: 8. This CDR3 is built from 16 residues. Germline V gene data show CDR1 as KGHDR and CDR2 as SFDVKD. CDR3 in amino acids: CATSDRRQGEVDTQYF. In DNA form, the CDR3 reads TGTGCCACCAGTGATCGACGACAGGGGGAGGTAGATACGCAGTATTTT.

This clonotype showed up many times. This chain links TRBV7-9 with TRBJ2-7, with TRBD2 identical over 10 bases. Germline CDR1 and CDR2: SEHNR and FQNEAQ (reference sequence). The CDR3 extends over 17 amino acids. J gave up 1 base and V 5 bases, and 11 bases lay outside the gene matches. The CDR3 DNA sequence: TGTGCCAGCAGCCCCCGGACTAGCGGCGAAGGTTCCTACGAGCAGTACTTC. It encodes CASSPRTSGEGSYEQYF. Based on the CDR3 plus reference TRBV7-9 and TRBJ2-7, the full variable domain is DTGVSQNPRHKITKRGQNVTFRCDPISEHNRLYWYRQTLGQGPEFLTYFQNEAQLEKSRLLSDRFSAERPKGSFSTLEIQRTEQGDSAMYLCASSPRTSGEGSYEQYFGPGTRLTVT.

The CDR3 here is CASSLEGGGLSKNIQYF. DNA for the CDR3: TGTGCCAGCAGCTTGGAAGGAGGGGGTCTATCCAAAAACATTCAGTACTTC. The chain is built from TRBV5-5 and TRBJ2-4; D may be TRBD1 or TRBD2 (6 bases each). Between the trimmed V and J ends, which lost 0 bases and 2 bases, there was a span of 15 bases. The CDR3 length is 17 residues. Germline V gene data show CDR1 as SGHKS and CDR2 as YYEKEE (reference sequence).

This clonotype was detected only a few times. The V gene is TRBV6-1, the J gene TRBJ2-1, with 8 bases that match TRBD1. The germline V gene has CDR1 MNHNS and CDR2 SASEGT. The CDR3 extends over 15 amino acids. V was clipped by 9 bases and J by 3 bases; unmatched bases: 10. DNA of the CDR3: TGTGCCAGTAAGACAGGGGAAGGGTTCTACAATGAGCAGTTCTTC. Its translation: CASKTGEGFYNEQFF.

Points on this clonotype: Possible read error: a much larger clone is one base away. CDR3 region: CSVSQGNTEASF. For the CDR3, the DNA is TGCAGCGTTTCCCAGGGGAACACTGAAGCTTCCTTT. This chain uses TRBV29-1 with TRBJ1-1; D may be TRBD1 (6 bases). Germline V gives CDR1 SQVTM, CDR2 ANQGSEA. The CDR3 sequence is 12 residues long.

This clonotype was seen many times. The CDR3 nucleotides read TGTGCCAGCAGTGACCCTGTGAAAGGCTACACCTTC. Amino acid sequence: CASSDPVKGYTF. The chain joins TRBV6-4 to TRBJ1-2; D not certain. V shed 2 bases and J shed 8 bases, with 9 bases lying between them. The length of the CDR3 is 12 residues. Germline V gene data show CDR1 as MRHNA and CDR2 as SNTAGT.

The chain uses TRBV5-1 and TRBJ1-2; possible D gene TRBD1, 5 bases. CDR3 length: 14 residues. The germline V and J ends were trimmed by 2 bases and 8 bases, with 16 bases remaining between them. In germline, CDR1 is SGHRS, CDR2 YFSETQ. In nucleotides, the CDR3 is TGCGCCAGCAGCTTACGACGGGGCGTTAAGGGCTACACCTTC. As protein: CASSLRRGVKGYTF.

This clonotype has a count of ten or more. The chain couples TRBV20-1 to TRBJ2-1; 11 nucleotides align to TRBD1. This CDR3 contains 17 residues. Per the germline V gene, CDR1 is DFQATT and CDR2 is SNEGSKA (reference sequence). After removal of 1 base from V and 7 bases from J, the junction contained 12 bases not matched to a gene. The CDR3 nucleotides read TGCAGTGCTAGAGGTTTCTCCGGGACAGGGGGTGTTAATGAGCAGTTCTTC. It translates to CSARGFSGTGGVNEQFF.

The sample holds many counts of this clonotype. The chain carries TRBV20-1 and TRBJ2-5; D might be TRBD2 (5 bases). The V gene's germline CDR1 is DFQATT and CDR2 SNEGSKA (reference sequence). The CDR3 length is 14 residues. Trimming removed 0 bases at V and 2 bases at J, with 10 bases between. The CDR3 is CSAREAREQETQYF. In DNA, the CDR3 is TGCAGTGCTAGAGAGGCGAGGGAACAAGAGACCCAGTACTTC.

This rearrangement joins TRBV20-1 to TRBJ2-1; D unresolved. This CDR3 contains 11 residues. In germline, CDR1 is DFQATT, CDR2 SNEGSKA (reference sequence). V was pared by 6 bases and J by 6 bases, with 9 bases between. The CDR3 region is CSATHINEQFF. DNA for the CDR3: TGCAGTGCCACCCATATCAATGAGCAGTTCTTC.

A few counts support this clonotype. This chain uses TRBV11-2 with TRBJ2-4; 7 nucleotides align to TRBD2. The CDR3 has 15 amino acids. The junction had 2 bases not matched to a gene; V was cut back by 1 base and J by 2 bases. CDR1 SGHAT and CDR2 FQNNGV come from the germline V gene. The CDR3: CASSLGLAPKNIQYF. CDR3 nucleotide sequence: TGTGCCAGCAGCTTAGGACTAGCCCCCAAAAACATTCAGTACTTC.

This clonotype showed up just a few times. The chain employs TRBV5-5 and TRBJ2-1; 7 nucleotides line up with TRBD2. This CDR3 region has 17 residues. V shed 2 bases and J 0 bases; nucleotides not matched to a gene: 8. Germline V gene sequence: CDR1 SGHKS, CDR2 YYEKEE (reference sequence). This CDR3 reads CASSLLAPTLSYNEQFF. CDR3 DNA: TGTGCCAGCAGCTTACTAGCGCCTACCCTCTCCTACAATGAGCAGTTCTTC.

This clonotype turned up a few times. The CDR3 DNA sequence: TGTGCCACCAGTGACCCCGACAATTGGGACGGCTACACCTTC. As protein: CATSDPDNWDGYTF. The chain carries TRBV24-1 and TRBJ1-2, with D tentatively TRBD1 (5 bases). CDR3 size: 14 residues. V was pared by 4 bases and J by 8 bases, with 16 bases between. Germline V gene data show CDR1 as KGHDR and CDR2 as SFDVKD.

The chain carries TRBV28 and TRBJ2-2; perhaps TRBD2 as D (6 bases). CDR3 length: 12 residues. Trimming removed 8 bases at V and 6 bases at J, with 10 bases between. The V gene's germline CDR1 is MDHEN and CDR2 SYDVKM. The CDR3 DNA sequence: TGTGCCAGCGAAGCGGGTCCCGGGGAGCTGTTTTTT. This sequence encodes CASEAGPGELFF.

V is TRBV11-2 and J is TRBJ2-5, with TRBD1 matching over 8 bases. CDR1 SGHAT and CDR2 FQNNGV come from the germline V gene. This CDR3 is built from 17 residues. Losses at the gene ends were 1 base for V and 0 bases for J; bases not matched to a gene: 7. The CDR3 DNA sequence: TGTGCCAGCAGCTTAGGATCAGGGGGCAGGTACCAAGAGACCCAGTACTTC. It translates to CASSLGSGGRYQETQYF.

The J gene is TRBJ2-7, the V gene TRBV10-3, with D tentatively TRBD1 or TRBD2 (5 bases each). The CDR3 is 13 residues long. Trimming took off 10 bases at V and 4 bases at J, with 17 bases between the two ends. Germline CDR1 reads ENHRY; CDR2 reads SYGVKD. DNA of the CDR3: TGTGCCACCCGGGACGCCGCAGAATACGAGCAGTACGTC. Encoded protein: CATRDAAEYEQYV.

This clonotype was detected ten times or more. CDR3 DNA sequence: TGCGCCAGCAGCCCGCTATCTACCCACTACGAGCAGTACTTC. This codes for CASSPLSTHYEQYF. This chain links TRBV5-1 with TRBJ2-7; the D is unclear. Germline CDR1 SGHRS, CDR2 YFSETQ. V lost 4 bases and J 3 bases, leaving 14 bases between the germline ends. CDR3 length: 14 residues.

The CDR3 loop is CSARQQGASYEQYF. CDR3 bases: TGCAGTGCTAGGCAACAGGGGGCCTCCTACGAGCAGTACTTC. V usage is TRBV20-1 and J usage is TRBJ2-7; TRBD1 matches at 9 bases. The germline gives CDR1 DFQATT, CDR2 SNEGSKA (reference sequence). This CDR3 region has 14 residues. J was trimmed by 0 bases and V by 3 bases; bases with no gene match: 3.

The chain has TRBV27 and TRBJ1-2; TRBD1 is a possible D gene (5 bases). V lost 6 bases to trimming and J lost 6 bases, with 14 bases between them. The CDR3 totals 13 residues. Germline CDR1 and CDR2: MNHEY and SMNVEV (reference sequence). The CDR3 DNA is TGTGCCAGCAGGCAGGGTGAGGTAAATGGCTACACCTTC. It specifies CASRQGEVNGYTF.

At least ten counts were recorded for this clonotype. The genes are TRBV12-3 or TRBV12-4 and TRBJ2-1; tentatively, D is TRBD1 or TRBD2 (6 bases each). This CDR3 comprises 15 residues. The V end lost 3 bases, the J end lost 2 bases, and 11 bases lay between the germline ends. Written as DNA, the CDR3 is TGTGCCAGCAGTTTCGGGGGCCCCACCTACAATGAGCAGTTCTTC. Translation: CASSFGGPTYNEQFF.

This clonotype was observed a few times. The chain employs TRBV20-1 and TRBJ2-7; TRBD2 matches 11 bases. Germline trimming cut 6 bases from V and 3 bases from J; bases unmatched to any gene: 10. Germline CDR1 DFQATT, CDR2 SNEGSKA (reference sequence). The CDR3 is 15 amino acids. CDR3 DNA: TGCAGTGCCACAGGACTAGCGGGTGTTATCTACGAGCAGTACTTC. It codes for CSATGLAGVIYEQYF.

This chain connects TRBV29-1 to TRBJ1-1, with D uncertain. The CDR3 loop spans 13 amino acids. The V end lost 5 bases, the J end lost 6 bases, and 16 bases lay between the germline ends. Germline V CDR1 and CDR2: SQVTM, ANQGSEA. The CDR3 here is CSVRTSRSPEAFF. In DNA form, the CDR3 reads TGCAGCGTTCGGACCTCCAGGAGTCCTGAAGCTTTCTTT.

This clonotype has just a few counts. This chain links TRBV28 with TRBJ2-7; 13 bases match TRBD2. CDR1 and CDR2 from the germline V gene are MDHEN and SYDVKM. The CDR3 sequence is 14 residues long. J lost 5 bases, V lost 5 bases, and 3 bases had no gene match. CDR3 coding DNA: TGTGCCAGCAGTGGACTAGCGGGGGTCCACGAGCAGTACGTC. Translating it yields CASSGLAGVHEQYV.